Sequencing of this T cell receptor beta chain was carried out in a study of Graves' ophthalmopathy and Graves' hyperthyroidism. CDR3 length equals 14 residues. This clonotype was seen ten or more times. The antigen remains undetermined. The junction differs from germline at one of its ends, possibly a read error. The authors amplified TCR beta CDR3 regions, and they did so from RNA transcripts for repertoire sequencing. An opening RT-PCR round employed HTBI primers and preceded a second-round multiplex PCR. TCRdb passed the multiplex PCR reads through MiXCR, listing each CDR3 protein once. This sample has 350,000 to 400,000 distinct CDR3 sequences, with just over 15% found just once. Study results and caveats: Most expanded clonotypes in thyroid above 0.001 frequency also showed up in blood.

Newly diagnosed, the hyperthyroidism patients had under 2 months' duration and were aged 18 to 65. Pregnant or lactating patients and those with other autoimmune diseases or uncontrolled infections were excluded. From fresh peripheral blood, over 9 ml in volume, the PBMCs were obtained. The source material was peripheral blood. This receptor was taken from a woman younger than 30 with stable Graves' hyperthyroidism. The V and J genes are TRBV12-3 or TRBV12-4 and TRBJ1-2; D is perhaps TRBD1 (5 bases). CDR3 residues: CASSLDGTGYDYTF. Here the CDR3 DNA reads TGTGCCAGCAGTTTGGATGGGACTGGCTATGACTACACCTTC.